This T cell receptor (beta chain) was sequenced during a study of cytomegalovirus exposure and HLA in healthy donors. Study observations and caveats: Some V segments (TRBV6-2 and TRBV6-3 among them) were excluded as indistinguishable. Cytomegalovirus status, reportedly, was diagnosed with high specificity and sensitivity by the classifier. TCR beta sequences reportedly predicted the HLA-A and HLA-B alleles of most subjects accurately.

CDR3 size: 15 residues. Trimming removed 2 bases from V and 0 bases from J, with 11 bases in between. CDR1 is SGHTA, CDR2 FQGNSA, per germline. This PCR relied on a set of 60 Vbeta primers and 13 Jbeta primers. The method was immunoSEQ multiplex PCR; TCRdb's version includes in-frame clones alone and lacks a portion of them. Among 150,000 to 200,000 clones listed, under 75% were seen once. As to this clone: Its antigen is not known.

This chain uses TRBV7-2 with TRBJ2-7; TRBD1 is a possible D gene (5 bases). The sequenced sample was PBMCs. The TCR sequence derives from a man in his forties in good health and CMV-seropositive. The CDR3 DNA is TGTGCCAGCAGCTTACGCCAGGGCTACTCCTACGAGCAGTACTTC. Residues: CASSLRQGYSYEQYF. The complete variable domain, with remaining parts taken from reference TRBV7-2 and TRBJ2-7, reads GAGVSQSPSNKVTEKGKDVELRCDPISGHTALYWYRQSLGQGLEFLIYFQGNSAPDKSGLPSDRFSAERTGGSVSTLTIQRTQQEDSAVYLCASSLRQGYSYEQYFGPGTRLTVT.